This T cell receptor beta chain emerged from a study of PD-1 blockade in mismatch repair-deficient tumors (dated by TCRdb to about 2017). Study-level background: Between late 2013 and 2016, 90 or so consecutive patients with around twelve mismatch repair-deficient cancer types, all previously treated and progressing, were enrolled in the trial. Tumor-associated T cell clones in the peripheral blood of patients responding to PD-1 blockade were tracked using deep sequencing of TCR CDR3 regions.

As to this clone: Its antigen remains unidentified. No base quality information exists; no much larger clone differs at one position.

The method behind the library was the immunoSEQ multiplex PCR assay. TCRdb took this table from immuneACCESS and kept in-frame rearrangements with V and J called. Such tables lack part of the clones; where checked against another copy, unresolved V genes explain under half of the gap, and the rest is unexplained. Here the sample has 120,000 or so clones; about 85% occur a single time. The ten biggest clones cover roughly 14% of the sample. Overall results and qualifications from the work: Tumor-resident clones, often undetectable in blood before treatment, expanded rapidly after pembrolizumab and then contracted, generally before radiologic responses.

The CDR3 holds 15 amino acids from the cysteine to the phenylalanine. Only the CDR3 DNA stays, 45 bases, in frame from base 1. V is trimmed back by 4 bases and J by 4 bases, and the junction contains 1 base that no gene match accounts for. For each enrolled patient, mismatch repair deficiency was established using either polymerase chain reaction or immunohistochemistry. A few patients who responded to pembrolizumab therapy underwent TCR sequencing. The phase II trial prospectively evaluated PD-1 blockade with pembrolizumab in advanced mismatch repair-deficient cancers, independent of tissue of origin. Peripheral blood T cell samples were collected serially, before PD-1 blockade began and at several time points afterward. The timing of each blood sample was reported as weeks after the first dose of pembrolizumab.

The V gene is TRBV23-1 and the J gene is TRBJ2-1, with TRBD2 matching 13 junction bases. TRBV23-1 is reported as an ORF; its role is uncertain. The sequences come from peripheral blood, collected 44 weeks after starting pembrolizumab. This sequence originates from an adult with mismatch repair-deficient cancer. The sequenced DNA: TGCGCCAGCAGTCGGACTAGCGGGGGATACAATGAGCAGTTCTTC. Translated, this gives CASSRTSGGYNEQFF.